The 11 T cell receptor beta chains below were found in one sample sequenced in a study of OX40 agonist ivuxolimab in advanced cancers. Repertoires were generated with immunoSEQ multiplex PCR, while TCRdb's copy carries only in-frame clones and drops some. The sample comprises fewer than 25,000 clones, approximately 85% of which are singletons, and approximately 15% rests with the top ten. Source: CD4+ or CD8+ T cells sorted from blood, taken in a trial of the OX40 agonist ivuxolimab. Receptors originate from an adult with an advanced solid tumor such as melanoma, head and neck, liver or kidney cancer.

CDR3 sequence (DNA): TGTGCCAGCAGCGTAAATGGAGGCAGGAGGTATGGCTACACCTTC. Protein product: CASSVNGGRRYGYTF. The gene calls are TRBV9 and TRBJ1-2; D gene uncertain. CDR1 and CDR2 (germline): SGDLS, YYNGEE. Trimming removed 1 base at V and 5 bases at J, with 15 bases between. The CDR3 sequence is 15 residues long.

This clone showed up just once. V and J are TRBV19 and TRBJ2-5, with 7 nucleotides matching TRBD2. Trimming took 8 bases from V and 4 from J; bases not matched to a gene: 1. The CDR3 runs 11 residues. Germline CDR1 is LNHDA and CDR2 is SQIVND (reference sequence). For the CDR3, the DNA is TGTGCCAGTGGGGGGGGAGAGACCCAGTACTTC. Translated, it gives CASGGGETQYF.

V is TRBV15 and J is TRBJ1-2, with TRBD1 matching 7 bases. Germline V CDR1 and CDR2: LNHNV, YYDKDF (reference sequence). Trimming at V came to 5 bases and at J to 4 bases, leaving 4 bases not matched to a gene. The CDR3 length is 13 residues. CDR3 region: CATSADRVYGYTF. CDR3 DNA: TGTGCCACCAGCGCCGACAGGGTCTATGGCTACACCTTC.

The rearrangement links TRBV4-1 to TRBJ1-5; 7 bases are shared with TRBD1. V shed 0 bases and J 1 base; nucleotides not matched to a gene: 12. This CDR3 region has 19 residues. In germline, CDR1 is MGHRA, CDR2 YSYEKL. CDR3 in amino acids: CASSQDPGQSSRSNQPQHF. The CDR3 region has the DNA TGCGCCAGCAGCCAAGACCCGGGACAGTCAAGTAGAAGCAATCAGCCCCAGCATTTT.

This chain connects TRBV4-2 to TRBJ2-1; the match to TRBD2 covers 9 bases. CDR3 length: 15 amino acids. V shed 2 bases and J 7 bases; nucleotides not matched to a gene: 6. In germline, CDR1 is LGHNA, CDR2 YNFKEQ. CDR3 residues: CASSQRTSGLNEQFF. As DNA, the CDR3 is TGTGCCAGCAGCCAACGCACTAGCGGGCTAAATGAGCAGTTCTTC.

This clone came up a few times. The chain employs TRBV6-4 and TRBJ2-3; 10 bases line up with TRBD1. Germline CDR1 is MRHNA and CDR2 is SNTAGT. The CDR3 spans 14 residues. V shed 6 bases, J shed 4 bases, and the junction held 4 bases outside the gene matches. The DNA of the CDR3 is TGTGCCAGCAGCCGGGACAGGGGTCCAGATACGCAGTATTTT. Its translation: CASSRDRGPDTQYF.

This rearrangement joins TRBV5-8 to TRBJ2-2, with 12 bases aligning to TRBD2. Germline V gene lookup returns CDR1 SGHTS and CDR2 YDEGEE. V dropped 6 bases and J dropped 7; count of bases not matched to a gene: 10. The length of the CDR3 is 16 residues. CDR3 sequence: CASIETSGSRNGELFF. The DNA of the CDR3 is TGTGCCAGCATCGAGACTAGCGGGAGTCGGAACGGGGAGCTGTTTTTT.

The table lists this clone with a few counts. The junction differs from germline at one of its ends, possibly a read error. The chain is built from TRBV7-7 and TRBJ2-5; D not certain. Germline CDR1 SSHAT, CDR2 FNYEAQ (reference sequence). The CDR3 length is 14 residues. CDR3 nucleotides: TGTGCTAGCAGCCCCCTCCAGGACGCCGAGACCCAGTACTTC. Translated: CASSPLQDAETQYF.

This clone was seen only a few times. The chain couples TRBV7-8 to TRBJ2-5, with 9 bases matching TRBD1. The J segment lost 2 bases and the V segment lost 8 bases, leaving 9 bases of the junction unmatched. The CDR3 totals 15 residues. The germline V gene has CDR1 SGHVS and CDR2 FQNEAQ. The CDR3 DNA follows: TGTGCCAGCCTACCCGGGACAGGGTATCAAGAGACCCAGTACTTC. It translates to CASLPGTGYQETQYF.

This clone was counted a single time. The chain employs TRBV7-6 and TRBJ2-5; 12 bases are a match to TRBD2. Looked up from germline, CDR1 is SGHVS and CDR2 is FNYEAQ. The CDR3 length is 18 residues. After removal of 1 base from V and 6 bases from J, the junction contained 12 bases not matched to a gene. This CDR3 reads CASSLGGPLAGGPQTQYF. DNA for the CDR3: TGTGCCAGCAGCTTAGGGGGCCCCCTAGCGGGAGGGCCACAGACCCAGTACTTC.

The chain couples TRBV7-2 to TRBJ1-2; possible D gene TRBD1, 5 bases. The V gene's germline CDR1 is SGHTA and CDR2 FQGNSA. The length of the CDR3 is 17 residues. Trimming stripped 1 base from V and 4 bases from J, with 19 bases between. The CDR3: CASSLVARGVQSYGYTF. The CDR3 DNA sequence: TGTGCCAGCAGCTTAGTTGCTCGGGGGGTTCAAAGCTATGGCTACACCTTC.